A selection of T cell receptor beta chains follows, all from one sample in a study of cytomegalovirus exposure and HLA in healthy donors. TCRdb keeps only in-frame clones here, not all; method: immunoSEQ multiplex PCR. The sample has 150,000 to 200,000 clones, 65% to 80% seen once. Sequencing was performed on PBMCs. The receptors derive from a woman in her twenties or thirties in good health and CMV-seropositive. CDR3s include the opening cysteine and the closing phenylalanine or tryptophan. Clone size is not always given. Where it is, it says once, few, many or a class for expanded clones.

TRBV11-3	TRBJ2-3	NA	16	CASSPGTSGESDTQYF
TRBV28	TRBJ1-5	NA	15	CASSNRGGGNQPQHF
TRBV9	TRBJ1-6	NA	14	CASTLGGGNSPLHF
TRBV5-1	TRBJ2-7	NA	13	CASSLDSLYEQYF
TRBV19	TRBJ1-6	NA	18	CASSMSQGRDKGRASPHF
TRBV19	TRBJ1-1	few	21	CASSTGQGAITHRLGDTEAFF
TRBV5-3	TRBJ2-2	NA	17	CARSLGGGAICTGELFF
TRBV4-2	TRBJ2-7	NA	15	CASSPGLASSYEQYF
TRBV13	TRBJ2-3	few	12	CASSRPGDTQYF
TRBV6-4	TRBJ2-3	once	14	CASSDSEETDTQYF
TRBV28	TRBJ1-6	NA	12	CASSLRTSPLHF
TRBV29-1	TRBJ2-1	few	14	CSAGWAGALGEQFF
TRBV28	TRBJ2-1	few	14	CASSFGGSYNEQFF
TRBV5-4	TRBJ2-1	NA	16	CASSGAPGLPYNEQFF
TRBV27	TRBJ1-2	NA	15	CASSLSWGIGYGYTF
TRBV19	TRBJ1-6	NA	15	CASSRQGANNSPLHF
TRBV5-4	TRBJ2-1	NA	15	CASSGGTSGVNEQFF
TRBV27	TRBJ1-5	NA	15	CASSLWAGGEQPQHF
TRBV11-2	TRBJ1-6	NA	13	CASNGRINSPLHF
TRBV9	TRBJ1-2	NA	15	CASSIGTGANYGYTF
TRBV15	TRBJ2-3	NA	16	CATSVGGTSYTDTQYF
TRBV18	TRBJ2-1	NA	12	CASSLTPNEQFF
TRBV9	TRBJ2-4	NA	16	CASSVAAGGAKNIQYF
TRBV29-1	TRBJ2-7	NA	12	CSVVGRSYEQYF